This TCR beta chain was documented in a study of T cells after yellow fever vaccination. Looked up from germline, CDR1 is SGDLS and CDR2 is YYNGEE. This CDR3 spans 16 amino acids. V was clipped by 0 bases and J by 7 bases, with 18 bases between them. With respect to this clonotype: Its antigen remains unidentified.

Findings of the study overall: A large majority of primary-vaccination clones showed up again after the booster (around 95% CD4, almost 90% CD8).

Conversion of TCR transcripts into cDNA relied on 5'RACE template switching, which added a universal primer site and UMIs. TCRdb passed the 5' RACE reads through MiXCR, listing each CDR3 protein once. This repertoire shows some 250,000 distinct CDR3 sequences, 6.9% found once; its top ten account for around 0.9%. The chain uses TRBV9 and TRBJ2-3, with D perhaps being TRBD1 or TRBD2 (5 bases each). The TCR comes from a man younger than 45 who received the YFV17D yellow fever vaccine. Sequences were derived from CD4+ T cells sorted from PBMCs, sampled 15 days after the yellow fever booster vaccination. CDR3 loop: CASSVDYRGGLYTQYF. The CDR3 DNA reads TGTGCCAGCAGCGTAGATTATCGGGGCGGCCTTTATACGCAGTATTTT.